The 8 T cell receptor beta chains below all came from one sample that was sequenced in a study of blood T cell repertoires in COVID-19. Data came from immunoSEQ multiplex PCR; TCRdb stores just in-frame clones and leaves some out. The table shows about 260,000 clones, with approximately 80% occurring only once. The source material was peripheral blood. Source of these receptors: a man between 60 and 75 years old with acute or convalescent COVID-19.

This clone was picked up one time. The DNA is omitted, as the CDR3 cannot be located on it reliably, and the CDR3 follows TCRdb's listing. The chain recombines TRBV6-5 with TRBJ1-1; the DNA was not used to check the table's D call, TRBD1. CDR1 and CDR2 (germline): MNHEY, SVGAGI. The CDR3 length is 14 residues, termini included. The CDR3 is CASSSSGQGAVAFF.

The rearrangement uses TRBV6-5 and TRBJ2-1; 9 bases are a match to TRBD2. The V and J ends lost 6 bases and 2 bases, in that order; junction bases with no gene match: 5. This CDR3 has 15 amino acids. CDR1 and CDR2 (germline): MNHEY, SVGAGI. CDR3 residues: CASRESGGTYNEQFF. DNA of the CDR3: TGTGCCAGCAGGGAGAGCGGGGGGACCTACAATGAGCAGTTCTTC.

CDR3 amino acids: CASSADRGRQPQHF. The CDR3 bases are TGTGCCAGCAGCGCTGACAGGGGGCGGCAGCCCCAGCATTTT. This chain uses TRBV7-8 with TRBJ1-5; 10 bases agree with TRBD1. This CDR3 comprises 14 residues. The V gene's germline CDR1 is SGHVS and CDR2 FQNEAQ. The junction had 5 bases not matched to a gene; V was cut back by 5 bases and J by 7 bases.

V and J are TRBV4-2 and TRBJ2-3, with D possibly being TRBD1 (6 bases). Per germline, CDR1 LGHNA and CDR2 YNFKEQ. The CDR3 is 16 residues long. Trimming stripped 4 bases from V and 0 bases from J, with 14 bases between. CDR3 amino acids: CASSPSGTLSTDTQYF. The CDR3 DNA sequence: TGTGCCAGCAGCCCCTCCGGGACATTGAGCACAGATACGCAGTATTTT.

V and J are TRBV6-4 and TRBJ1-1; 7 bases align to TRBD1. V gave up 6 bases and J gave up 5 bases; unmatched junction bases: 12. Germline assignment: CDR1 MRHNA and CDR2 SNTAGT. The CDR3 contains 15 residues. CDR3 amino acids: CASRKGANGWTEAFF. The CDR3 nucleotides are TGTGCCAGCAGGAAGGGGGCGAATGGTTGGACTGAAGCTTTCTTT.

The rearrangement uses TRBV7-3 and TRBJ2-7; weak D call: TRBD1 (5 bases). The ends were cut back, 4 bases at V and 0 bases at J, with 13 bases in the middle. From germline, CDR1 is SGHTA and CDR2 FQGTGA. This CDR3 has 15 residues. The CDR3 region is CASSSGQGSSYEQYF. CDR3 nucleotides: TGTGCCAGCAGCTCCGGGCAGGGAAGCTCCTACGAGCAGTACTTC.

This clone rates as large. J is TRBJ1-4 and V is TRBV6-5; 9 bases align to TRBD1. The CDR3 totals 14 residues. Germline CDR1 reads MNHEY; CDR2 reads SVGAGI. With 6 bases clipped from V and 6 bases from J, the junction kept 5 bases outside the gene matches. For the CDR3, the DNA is TGTGCCAGCAGGACAGGGGGTGAACATGAAAAACTGTTTTTT. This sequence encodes CASRTGGEHEKLFF.

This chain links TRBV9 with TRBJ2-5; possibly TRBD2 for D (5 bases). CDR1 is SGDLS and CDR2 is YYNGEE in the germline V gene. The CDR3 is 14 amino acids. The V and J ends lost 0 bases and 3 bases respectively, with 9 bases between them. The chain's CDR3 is CASSVGLGEETQYF. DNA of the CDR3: TGTGCCAGCAGCGTAGGTTTGGGAGAAGAGACCCAGTACTTC.